The rows below give T cell receptor beta chains drawn from one sample of a study of cytomegalovirus exposure and HLA in healthy donors. Using immunoSEQ multiplex PCR, the repertoire was profiled, and TCRdb retains in-frame clones only, with some absent. The table lists about 130,000 clones, 75% to 85% of them singletons, with around 1.2% in the top ten. The source material was PBMCs. These receptors were collected from a girl aged 2-10 years in good health and CMV-seronegative. Each CDR3 is given with its conserved first and last residue. The D gene is left open where the match is weak. Expanded clones get a size class; other rows say once, few or many, or leave the size out.

TRBV7-2	TRBJ1-1	NA	TRBD1	CASSLDRGNTEAFF	TGTGCCAGCAGCTTAGACAGGGGCAACACTGAAGCTTTCTTT
TRBV18	TRBJ2-7	NA	TRBD2	CASSPGTSYEQYF	TGTGCCAGCTCACCTGGGACTAGCTACGAGCAGTACTTC
TRBV28	TRBJ2-5	NA	NA	CASSPTRTVQETQYF	TGTGCCAGCAGTCCAACGCGGACAGTCCAAGAGACCCAGTACTTC
TRBV19	TRBJ2-6	NA	TRBD1	CASSKGQGGPGANVLTF	TGTGCCAGTAGTAAGGGACAGGGAGGTCCTGGGGCCAACGTCCTGACTTTC
TRBV4-3	TRBJ1-1	NA	NA	CASSQEKTNTEAFF	TGCGCCAGCAGCCAAGAAAAGACAAACACTGAAGCTTTCTTT
TRBV7-9	TRBJ2-1	NA	NA	CASSWGRERGEQFF	TGTGCCAGCAGTTGGGGGCGGGAGAGGGGGGAGCAGTTCTTC
TRBV28	TRBJ1-2	few	NA	CASRGPGDYDGYTF	TGTGCCAGCAGAGGGCCAGGGGATTATGATGGCTACACCTTC
TRBV13	TRBJ2-2	NA	TRBD2	CASSWPGTSGRWDTGELFF	TGTGCCAGCAGCTGGCCCGGGACTAGCGGGAGATGGGACACCGGGGAGCTGTTTTTT
TRBV27	TRBJ2-7	NA	NA	CASSPRTDIRYEQYF	TGTGCCAGCAGCCCCCGGACAGATATTCGGTACGAGCAGTACTTC
TRBV5-1	TRBJ1-4	NA	TRBD1	CASSLPQGDSLNEKLFF	TGCGCCAGCAGCTTACCTCAGGGGGACAGCCTAAATGAAAAACTGTTTTTT
TRBV27	TRBJ2-7	NA	TRBD2	CASSKAGTSGRSYEQYF	TGTGCCAGCAGTAAAGCCGGGACTAGCGGGAGGTCCTACGAGCAGTACTTC
TRBV28	TRBJ2-5	NA	NA	CASSAGYETQYF	TGTGCCAGCAGTGCCGGTTATGAGACCCAGTACTTC
TRBV5-1	TRBJ2-1	NA	NA	CASSEGSPYNEQFF	TGCGCCAGCAGCGAGGGTTCTCCTTACAATGAGCAGTTCTTC
TRBV5-1	TRBJ2-7	NA	TRBD2	CASKREGQGAYEQYF	TGCGCCAGCAAAAGGGAGGGGCAGGGCGCCTACGAGCAGTACTTC
TRBV6-1	TRBJ1-5	NA	NA	CASASAGSRAQPQHF	TGTGCCAGCGCCTCGGCGGGGAGCCGAGCTCAGCCCCAGCATTTT
TRBV7-2	TRBJ2-3	NA	TRBD2	CASSSFGLAVTDTQYF	TGTGCCAGCAGCTCCTTTGGACTAGCGGTCACAGATACGCAGTATTTT
TRBV25-1	TRBJ2-3	once	TRBD2	CASSGGGTGADTQYF	TGTGCCAGCAGTGGGGGGGGAACTGGAGCAGATACGCAGTATTTT
TRBV10-3	TRBJ1-1	once	NA	CAIIGQEGTEAFF	TGTGCCATCATAGGGCAGGAGGGCACTGAAGCTTTCTTT
TRBV9	TRBJ1-1	NA	NA	CASSVGGSIGTEAFF	TGTGCCAGCAGCGTGGGGGGAAGTATTGGCACTGAAGCTTTCTTT
TRBV11-1	TRBJ1-4	once	TRBD1	CASSLGGTEPEKLFF	TGTGCCAGCAGCTTAGGCGGGACAGAACCTGAAAAACTGTTTTTT
TRBV14	TRBJ1-1	NA	NA	CASSQLSGTEAFF	TGTGCCAGCAGCCAACTGTCGGGTACTGAAGCTTTCTTT
TRBV14	TRBJ2-5	few	NA	CASSQAPGETQYF	TGTGCCAGCAGCCAAGCACCGGGGGAGACCCAGTACTTC